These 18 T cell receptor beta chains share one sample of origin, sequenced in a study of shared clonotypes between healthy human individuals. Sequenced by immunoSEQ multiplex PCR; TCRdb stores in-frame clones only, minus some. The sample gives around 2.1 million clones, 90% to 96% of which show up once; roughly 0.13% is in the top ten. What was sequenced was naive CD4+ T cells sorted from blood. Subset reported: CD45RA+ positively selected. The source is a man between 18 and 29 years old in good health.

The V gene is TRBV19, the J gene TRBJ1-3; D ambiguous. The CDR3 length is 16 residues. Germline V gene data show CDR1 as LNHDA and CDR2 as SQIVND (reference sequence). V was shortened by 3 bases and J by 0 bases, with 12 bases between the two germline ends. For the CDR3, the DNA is TGTGCCAGTAGTATTACGAGGTCGGTCTCTGGAAACACCATATATTTT. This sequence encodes CASSITRSVSGNTIYF. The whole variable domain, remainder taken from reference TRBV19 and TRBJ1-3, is DGGITQSPKYLFRKEGQNVTLSCEQNLNHDAMYWYRQDPGQGLRLIYYSQIVNDFQKGDIAEGYSVSREKKESFPLTVTSAQKNPTAFYLCASSITRSVSGNTIYFGEGSWLTVV.

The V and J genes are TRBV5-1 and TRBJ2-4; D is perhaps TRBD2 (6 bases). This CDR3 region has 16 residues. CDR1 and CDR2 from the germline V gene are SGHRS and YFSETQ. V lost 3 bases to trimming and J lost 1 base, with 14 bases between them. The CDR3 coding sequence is TGCGCCAGCAGCTCGGGGGATGATTCCGCCAAAAACATTCAGTACTTC. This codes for CASSSGDDSAKNIQYF.

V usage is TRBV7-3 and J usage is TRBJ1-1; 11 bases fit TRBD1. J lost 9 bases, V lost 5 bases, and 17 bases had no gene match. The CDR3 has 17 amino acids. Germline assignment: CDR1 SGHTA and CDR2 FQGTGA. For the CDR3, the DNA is TGTGCCAGCAGCCTAAACGGCCCAGGACAGGGGGCGTTTAAAGCTTTCTTT. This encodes CASSLNGPGQGAFKAFF.

The CDR3 protein is CATSRDAEPQHF. CDR3 DNA sequence: TGTGCCACCAGCAGAGATGCCGAGCCCCAGCATTTT. V gene TRBV15 combines with J gene TRBJ1-5, with no clear D. This CDR3 region has 12 residues. Germline-derived CDR1 and CDR2 are LNHNV and YYDKDF (reference sequence). The germline V and J ends were trimmed by 0 bases and 8 bases, with 5 bases remaining between them.

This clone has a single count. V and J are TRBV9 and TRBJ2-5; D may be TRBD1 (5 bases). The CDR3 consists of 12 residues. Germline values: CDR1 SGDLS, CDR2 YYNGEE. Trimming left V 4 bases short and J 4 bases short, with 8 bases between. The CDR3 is CASSRGRETQYF. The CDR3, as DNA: TGTGCCAGCAGCAGGGGAAGAGAGACCCAGTACTTC.

In DNA, the CDR3 is TGTGCCAGCAGCTTGGGGGACAGGGGGCCAGATACGCAGTATTTT. This translates into CASSLGDRGPDTQYF. The chain is built from TRBV5-4 and TRBJ2-3; 12 bases are a match to TRBD1. Germline assignment: CDR1 SGHNT and CDR2 YYREEE (reference sequence). After removal of 0 bases from V and 4 bases from J, the junction contained 0 bases not matched to a gene. This CDR3 comprises 15 residues.

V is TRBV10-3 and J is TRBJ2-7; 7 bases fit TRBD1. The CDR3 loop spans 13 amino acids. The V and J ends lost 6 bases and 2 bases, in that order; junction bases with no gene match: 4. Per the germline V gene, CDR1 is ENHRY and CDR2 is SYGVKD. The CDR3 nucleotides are TGTGCCATCAGGACAGGGACCCCCTACGAGCAGTACTTC. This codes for CAIRTGTPYEQYF.

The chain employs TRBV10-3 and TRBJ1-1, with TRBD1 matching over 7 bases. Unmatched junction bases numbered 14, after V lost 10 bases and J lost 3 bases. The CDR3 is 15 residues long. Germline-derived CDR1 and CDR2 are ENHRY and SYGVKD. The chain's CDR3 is CATSVLGGRDTEAFF. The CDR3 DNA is TGTGCCACCTCAGTGCTAGGGGGCAGGGACACTGAAGCTTTCTTT.

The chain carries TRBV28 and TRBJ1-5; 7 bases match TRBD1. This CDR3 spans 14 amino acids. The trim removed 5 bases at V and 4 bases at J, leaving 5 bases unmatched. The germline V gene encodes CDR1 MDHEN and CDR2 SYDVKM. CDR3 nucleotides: TGTGCCAGCAGTCCAGGGGGGGTAAATCAGCCCCAGCATTTT. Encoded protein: CASSPGGVNQPQHF.

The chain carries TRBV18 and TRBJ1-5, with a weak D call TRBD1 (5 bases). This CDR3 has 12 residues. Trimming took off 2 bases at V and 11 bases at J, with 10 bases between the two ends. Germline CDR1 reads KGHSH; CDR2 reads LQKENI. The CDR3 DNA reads TGTGCCAGCTCACCAGACAGCCGGTCCCAGCATTTT. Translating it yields CASSPDSRSQHF.

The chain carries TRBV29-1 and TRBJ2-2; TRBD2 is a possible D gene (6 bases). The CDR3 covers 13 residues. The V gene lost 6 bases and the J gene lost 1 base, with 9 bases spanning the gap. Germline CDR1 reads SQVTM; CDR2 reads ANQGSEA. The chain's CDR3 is CSVRRGNTGELFF. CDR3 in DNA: TGCAGCGTGCGGCGGGGGAACACCGGGGAGCTGTTTTTT.

The chain's CDR3 is CASSSSTGLLGPETQYF. As DNA, the CDR3 is TGTGCCAGCAGCTCCAGCACGGGACTCCTAGGTCCAGAGACCCAGTACTTC. V usage is TRBV7-9 and J usage is TRBJ2-5; TRBD2 might be the D (6 bases). Germline assignment: CDR1 SEHNR and CDR2 FQNEAQ (reference sequence). This CDR3 has 17 amino acids. V lost 4 bases, J lost 4 bases, and 22 bases lay in between.

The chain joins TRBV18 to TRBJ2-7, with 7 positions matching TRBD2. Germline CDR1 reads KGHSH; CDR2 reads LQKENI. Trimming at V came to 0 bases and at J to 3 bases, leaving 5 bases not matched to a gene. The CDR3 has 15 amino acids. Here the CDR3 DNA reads TGTGCCAGCTCACCACCAGCTAGCGGCGACTACGAGCAGTACTTC. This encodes CASSPPASGDYEQYF.

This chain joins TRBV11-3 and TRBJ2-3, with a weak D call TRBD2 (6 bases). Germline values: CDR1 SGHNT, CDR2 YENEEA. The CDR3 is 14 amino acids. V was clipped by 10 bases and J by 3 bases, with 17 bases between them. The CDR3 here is CATENGGGTDTQYF. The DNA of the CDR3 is TGTGCCACCGAGAATGGGGGAGGAACAGATACGCAGTATTTT.

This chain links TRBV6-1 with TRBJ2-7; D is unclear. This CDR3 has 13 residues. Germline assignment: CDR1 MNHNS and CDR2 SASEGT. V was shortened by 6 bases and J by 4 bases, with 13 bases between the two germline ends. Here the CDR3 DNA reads TGTGCCAGCAGCCAGACAAACTTGTACGAGCAGTACTTC. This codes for CASSQTNLYEQYF.

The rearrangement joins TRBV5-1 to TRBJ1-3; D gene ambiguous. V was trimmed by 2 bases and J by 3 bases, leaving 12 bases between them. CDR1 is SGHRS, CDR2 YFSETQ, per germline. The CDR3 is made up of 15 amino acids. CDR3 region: CASSFGSLGGNTIYF. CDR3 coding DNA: TGCGCCAGCAGCTTCGGGTCCCTAGGTGGAAACACCATATATTTT.

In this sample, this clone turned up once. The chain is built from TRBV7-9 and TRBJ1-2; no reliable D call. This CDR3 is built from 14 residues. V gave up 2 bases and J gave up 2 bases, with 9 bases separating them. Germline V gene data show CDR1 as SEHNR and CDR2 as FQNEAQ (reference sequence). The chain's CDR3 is CASSLYSTNYGYTF. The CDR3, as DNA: TGTGCCAGCAGCTTATACAGCACCAACTATGGCTACACCTTC. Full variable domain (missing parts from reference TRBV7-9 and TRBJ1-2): DTGVSQNPRHKITKRGQNVTFRCDPISEHNRLYWYRQTLGQGPEFLTYFQNEAQLEKSRLLSDRFSAERPKGSFSTLEIQRTEQGDSAMYLCASSLYSTNYGYTFGSGTRLTVV.

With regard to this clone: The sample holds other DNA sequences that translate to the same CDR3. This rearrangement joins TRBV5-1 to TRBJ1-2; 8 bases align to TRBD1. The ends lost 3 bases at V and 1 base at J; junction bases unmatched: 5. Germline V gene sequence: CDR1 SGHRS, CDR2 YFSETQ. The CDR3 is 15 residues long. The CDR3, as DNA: TGCGCCAGCAGCTACGGACAGGGTGGTAACTATGGCTACACCTTC. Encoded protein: CASSYGQGGNYGYTF. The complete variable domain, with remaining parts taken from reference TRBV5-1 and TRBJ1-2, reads KAGVTQTPRYLIKTRGQQVTLSCSPISGHRSVSWYQQTPGQGLQFLFEYFSETQRNKGNFPGRFSGRQFSNSRSEMNVSTLELGDSALYLCASSYGQGGNYGYTFGSGTRLTVV.